This TCR beta chain came from a study of cytomegalovirus exposure and HLA in healthy donors. 13 Jbeta primers and 60 Vbeta primers were used for the PCR. Sequenced by immunoSEQ multiplex PCR; TCRdb stores in-frame clones only, minus some. The table records about 140,000 clones, around 81% of them present only once. The germline V gene encodes CDR1 LNHDA and CDR2 SQIVND (reference sequence). Trimming removed 0 bases at V and 6 bases at J, with 12 bases between. CDR3 length: 14 residues. This TCR came from a man aged 40-49 years in good health and CMV-seropositive. The specimen sequenced was PBMCs. The chain couples TRBV19 to TRBJ2-7; a possible D gene is TRBD1 (6 bases). This CDR3 reads CASSIDLRQAEQYF. CDR3 bases: TGTGCCAGTAGTATAGATCTACGACAGGCCGAGCAGTACTTC.